A single sample is the source of the 31 T cell receptor beta chains below, sequenced in a study of blood T cell repertoires in COVID-19 (dated by TCRdb to 2018 to 2021). Library creation used the immunoSEQ multiplex PCR assay. The clones in this table, taken by TCRdb from immuneACCESS, are in-frame only. Not every clone is retained; where verified, under half of the shortfall comes from an unresolved V gene, and the cause of the rest is unknown. The sample contains 70,000 or so clones, roughly 86% of them found a single time. In total, the top ten clones hold about an eighth of the sample. Specimen: peripheral blood. Receptors originate from a woman aged 55-70 years with acute or convalescent COVID-19.

The CDR3 nucleotides are TGTGCCTGGAGTATGTTAGCGGGGGCCCAAGAGACCCAGTACTTC. Encoded protein: CAWSMLAGAQETQYF. This sequence joins TRBV30 and TRBJ2-5, with 9 bases lining up with TRBD2. Germline V CDR1 and CDR2: GTSNPN, SVGIG (reference sequence). J lost 1 base, V lost 2 bases, and 5 bases had no gene match. The CDR3 has 15 residues. Together with reference TRBV30 and TRBJ2-5, the CDR3 gives the full variable domain: SQTIHQWPATLVQPVGSPLSLECTVEGTSNPNLYWYRQAAGRGLQLLFYSVGIGQISSEVPQNLSASRPQDRQFILSSKKLLLSDSGFYLCAWSMLAGAQETQYFGPGTRLLVL.

The chain uses TRBV2 and TRBJ2-1; 11 positions match TRBD2. The germline CDR1 and CDR2 sequences are SNHLY and FYNNEI. This CDR3 has 16 amino acids. V dropped 4 bases and J dropped 4; count of bases not matched to a gene: 6. The CDR3 nucleotides are TGTGCCAGCAGTGGAACCACTAGCGGGGGATACAATGAGCAGTTCTTC. It is translated as CASSGTTSGGYNEQFF.

This chain joins TRBV6-1 and TRBJ1-2; 7 nucleotides align to TRBD1. The germline CDR1 and CDR2 sequences are MNHNS and SASEGT. V shed 0 bases and J 4 bases; nucleotides not matched to a gene: 5. This CDR3 contains 15 residues. CDR3 sequence: CASSEASRGVYGYTF. CDR3 DNA: TGTGCCAGCAGTGAAGCGTCCAGGGGGGTCTATGGCTACACCTTC.

The J gene is TRBJ1-4, the V gene TRBV2; 7 bases are a match to TRBD1. V lost 5 bases and J lost 4; bases outside the gene matches: 4. The germline CDR1 and CDR2 sequences are SNHLY and FYNNEI. This CDR3 region has 14 residues. The CDR3 DNA reads as TGTGCCAGCAGTCCAGGGGGTTATAATGAAAAACTGTTTTTT. This translates into CASSPGGYNEKLFF.

The V gene is TRBV27, the J gene TRBJ2-1; TRBD2 agrees at 12 bases. Germline-derived CDR1 and CDR2 are MNHEY and SMNVEV (reference sequence). This CDR3 is 18 amino acids long. V dropped 6 bases and J dropped 11; count of bases not matched to a gene: 20. CDR3 coding DNA: TGTGCCAGCAGCCCCGGGACTAGCGGGCCCGCTTATATTGTGAAGCAGTTCTTC. Amino acids: CASSPGTSGPAYIVKQFF.

The chain uses TRBV19 and TRBJ2-1; 9 bases agree with TRBD1. Trimming at V came to 7 bases and at J to 5 bases, leaving 6 bases not matched to a gene. The CDR3 covers 14 residues. Germline loops: CDR1 LNHDA, CDR2 SQIVND (reference sequence). The CDR3 loop is CASIGDRANNEQFF. As DNA, the CDR3 is TGTGCCAGTATTGGGGACAGGGCCAACAATGAGCAGTTCTTC.

J is TRBJ1-6 and V is TRBV2; TRBD1 is a possible D gene (6 bases). V gave up 7 bases and J gave up 9 bases, with 13 bases separating them. CDR1 and CDR2 (germline): SNHLY, FYNNEI. The CDR3 spans 13 residues. The CDR3, as DNA: TGTGCCAGCACTGGACAGCCCGCTTCACCCCTCCACTTT. As protein: CASTGQPASPLHF.

This chain uses TRBV7-9 with TRBJ1-2; D not certain. Per germline, CDR1 SEHNR and CDR2 FQNEAQ (reference sequence). The germline V and J ends were trimmed by 5 bases and 6 bases, with 13 bases remaining between them. This CDR3 has 13 residues. Here the CDR3 reads CASSLQWEDGYTF. The CDR3 DNA reads TGTGCCAGCAGCCTACAGTGGGAGGATGGCTACACCTTC.

The gene calls are TRBV9 and TRBJ2-2; no reliable D call. The V and J ends lost 5 bases and 2 bases respectively, with 13 bases between them. The CDR3 contains 15 residues. Germline V gene sequence: CDR1 SGDLS, CDR2 YYNGEE. The CDR3 is CASRATESNTGELFF. The DNA for the CDR3 is TGTGCCAGCAGAGCGACGGAAAGTAACACCGGGGAGCTGTTTTTT.

The V gene is TRBV13, the J gene TRBJ1-6, with D possibly being TRBD1 (5 bases). CDR1 is PRHDT and CDR2 is FYEKMQ in the germline V gene (reference sequence). V was clipped by 5 bases and J by 8 bases, with 13 bases between them. The CDR3 has 14 amino acids. CDR3 sequence reads: CASSVGTKDSPLHF. The CDR3 DNA reads TGTGCCAGCAGCGTTGGGACTAAGGATTCACCCCTCCACTTT.

The rearrangement joins TRBV27 to TRBJ1-2; 8 positions agree with TRBD1. Trimming removed 6 bases from V and 4 bases from J; junction bases left unmatched: 7. Germline CDR1 reads MNHEY; CDR2 reads SMNVEV (reference sequence). This CDR3 comprises 14 residues. The CDR3: CASRTSGGSYGYTF. Here the CDR3 DNA reads TGTGCCAGCAGGACCTCAGGGGGCAGCTATGGCTACACCTTC.

V gene TRBV9 combines with J gene TRBJ2-2, with 10 bases fitting TRBD2. After removal of 1 base from V and 5 bases from J, the junction contained 5 bases not matched to a gene. Germline lookup yields CDR1 SGDLS and CDR2 YYNGEE. The CDR3 is 16 residues long. In DNA form, the CDR3 reads TGTGCCAGCAGCGTATCAGCGGGGGGGCCGACCGGGGAGCTGTTTTTT. Its protein product is CASSVSAGGPTGELFF.

The genes are TRBV28 and TRBJ2-7, with a weak D call TRBD2 (5 bases). V dropped 1 base and J dropped 4 bases, with 8 bases sitting between them. CDR3 length: 13 residues. Germline lookup yields CDR1 MDHEN and CDR2 SYDVKM. The CDR3 protein is CASSLSWEYEQYF. In nucleotides, the CDR3 is TGTGCCAGCAGTTTATCATGGGAGTACGAGCAGTACTTC.

The chain joins TRBV10-1 to TRBJ2-1; perhaps TRBD2 as D (5 bases). Germline values: CDR1 WNHNN, CDR2 SYGVQD (reference sequence). The CDR3 is 15 residues long. V gave up 2 bases and J gave up 5 bases, with 13 bases separating them. The CDR3 DNA sequence: TGCGCCAGCAGTGAGGAGGTTGGGGAGCACAATGAGCAGTTCTTC. Translation gives CASSEEVGEHNEQFF.

This rearrangement joins TRBV11-2 to TRBJ2-5; D perhaps matches TRBD2 (7 bases). Germline assignment: CDR1 SGHAT and CDR2 FQNNGV. This CDR3 is built from 15 residues. Between the trimmed V and J ends, which lost 3 bases and 3 bases, there was a span of 14 bases. The CDR3 spells CASSFGRNREETQYF. As DNA, the CDR3 is TGTGCCAGCAGCTTCGGGAGGAACAGGGAAGAGACCCAGTACTTC. The entire variable domain, with the rest obtained from reference TRBV11-2 and TRBJ2-5, is as follows: EAGVAQSPRYKIIEKRQSVAFWCNPISGHATLYWYQQILGQGPKLLIQFQNNGVVDDSQLPKDRFSAERLKGVDSTLKIQPAKLEDSAVYLCASSFGRNREETQYFGPGTRLLVL.

The chain is built from TRBV7-9 and TRBJ2-3; the D gene is possibly TRBD2 (5 bases). This CDR3 is built from 14 residues. Germline-derived CDR1 and CDR2 are SEHNR and FQNEAQ (reference sequence). V lost 4 bases and J 2 bases, leaving 10 bases between the germline ends. CDR3 region: CASSSGRDTDTQYF. CDR3 nucleotide sequence: TGTGCCAGCAGCTCAGGACGGGACACAGATACGCAGTATTTT.

This chain connects TRBV5-1 to TRBJ1-4; 8 bases align to TRBD1. Germline V CDR1 and CDR2: SGHRS, YFSETQ. The ends lost 3 bases at V and 8 bases at J; junction bases unmatched: 6. The CDR3 totals 14 residues. The CDR3 loop is CASSSGGSTEKLFF. The CDR3 region has the DNA TGCGCCAGCAGCTCAGGGGGCTCTACCGAAAAACTGTTTTTT.

The chain uses TRBV5-4 and TRBJ2-6; no reliable D call. Germline V gene data show CDR1 as SGHNT and CDR2 as YYREEE (reference sequence). This CDR3 region has 13 residues. Trimming removed 4 bases at V and 2 bases at J, with 4 bases between. CDR3 sequence (DNA): TGTGCCAGCAGCCAGGCTGGGGCCAACGTCCTGACTTTC. Protein: CASSQAGANVLTF. Together with reference TRBV5-4 and TRBJ2-6, the CDR3 gives the full variable domain: ETGVTQSPTHLIKTRGQQVTLRCSSQSGHNTVSWYQQALGQGPQFIFQYYREEENGRGNFPPRFSGLQFPNYSSELNVNALELDDSALYLCASSQAGANVLTFGAGSRLTVL.

The gene calls are TRBV15 and TRBJ2-3; D possibly corresponds to TRBD2 (6 bases). Germline V CDR1 and CDR2: LNHNV, YYDKDF (reference sequence). The CDR3 is 15 residues long. Trimming removed 3 bases from V and 2 bases from J, with 12 bases in between. This CDR3 reads CATSSARGSTDTQYF. The CDR3 DNA is TGTGCCACCAGCAGCGCGCGGGGTTCCACAGATACGCAGTATTTT. The whole variable domain, remainder taken from reference TRBV15 and TRBJ2-3, is DAMVIQNPRYQVTQFGKPVTLSCSQTLNHNVMYWYQQKSSQAPKLLFHYYDKDFNNEADTPDNFQSRRPNTSFCFLDIRSPGLGDTAMYLCATSSARGSTDTQYFGPGTRLTVL.

This clone was counted only a few times. This chain uses TRBV28 with TRBJ1-2; 7 bases match TRBD1. There are 17 residues in the CDR3. The V and J ends lost 4 bases and 2 bases, in that order; junction bases with no gene match: 13. Germline-derived CDR1 and CDR2 are MDHEN and SYDVKM. In DNA, the CDR3 is TGTGCCAGCAGTTCCCCCCCGACAGGGCTGTCAAACTATGGCTACACCTTC. Its translation: CASSSPPTGLSNYGYTF.

The chain employs TRBV19 and TRBJ2-3, with D perhaps TRBD2 (5 bases). V lost 5 bases and J lost 6, with 12 bases in between. The germline V gene encodes CDR1 LNHDA and CDR2 SQIVND (reference sequence). The CDR3 contains 13 residues. As DNA, the CDR3 is TGTGCCAGTAGTGGAGCGGTCGGGGATACGCAGTATTTT. This gives the protein CASSGAVGDTQYF.

This chain joins TRBV19 and TRBJ1-1, with D perhaps TRBD1 (6 bases). The CDR3 covers 14 residues. Germline-derived CDR1 and CDR2 are LNHDA and SQIVND (reference sequence). V lost 2 bases to trimming and J lost 7 bases, with 14 bases between them. The CDR3 DNA is TGTGCCAGTAGTATAACGGCAGGGGATGGTGAAGCTTTCTTT. Encoded protein: CASSITAGDGEAFF.

The J gene is TRBJ1-6, the V gene TRBV23-1, with 7 bases aligning to TRBD1. TRBV23-1 has ORF status, its function being uncertain. The CDR3 is made up of 18 amino acids. The V and J ends lost 7 bases and 0 bases, in that order; junction bases with no gene match: 12. CDR3 sequence: CASTRKGAENSYNSPLHF. The CDR3 coding sequence is TGCGCCAGCACTAGGAAGGGGGCAGAAAACTCCTATAATTCACCCCTCCACTTT.

The chain is built from TRBV12-3 or TRBV12-4 and TRBJ1-1; D is ambiguous. The CDR3 is made up of 12 amino acids. The V end lost 5 bases, the J end lost 1 base, and 5 bases lay between the germline ends. CDR3 sequence reads: CASSPGNTEAFF. The DNA for the CDR3 is TGTGCCAGCAGTCCCGGGAACACTGAAGCTTTCTTT.

V and J are TRBV14 and TRBJ1-4; maybe TRBD1 (5 bases). Germline CDR1 is SGHDN and CDR2 is FVKESK. CDR3 length: 21 amino acids. V gave up 0 bases and J gave up 1 base, with 24 bases separating them. The CDR3 sequence is CASSQDRGTGISRQTNEKLFF. DNA of the CDR3: TGTGCCAGCAGCCAAGATCGGGGGACCGGCATCTCCAGGCAAACTAATGAAAAACTGTTTTTT.

The genes are TRBV7-9 and TRBJ2-3; 14 bases match TRBD2. CDR3 size: 14 residues. In germline, CDR1 is SEHNR, CDR2 FQNEAQ (reference sequence). Trimming at V came to 11 bases and at J to 0 bases, leaving 1 base not matched to a gene. The CDR3 DNA sequence: TGTGCCGGGACTAGCGGGGGAAGCACAGATACGCAGTATTTT. Translating it yields CAGTSGGSTDTQYF.

The chain has TRBV29-1 and TRBJ2-5, with TRBD1 matching over 10 bases. CDR1 SQVTM and CDR2 ANQGSEA come from the germline V gene. V was clipped by 7 bases and J by 4 bases; unmatched bases: 3. This CDR3 region has 12 residues. CDR3 nucleotides: TGCAGCGCCGGACAGGGGGGAGAGACCCAGTACTTC. Translating gives CSAGQGGETQYF. Full variable domain (missing parts from reference TRBV29-1 and TRBJ2-5): SAVISQKPSRDICQRGTSLTIQCQVDSQVTMMFWYRQQPGQSLTLIATANQGSEATYESGFVIDKFPISRPNLTFSTLTVSNMSPEDSSIYLCSAGQGGETQYFGPGTRLLVL.

The chain uses TRBV5-1 and TRBJ1-6, with 7 nucleotides matching TRBD1. Trimming took 4 bases from V and 4 from J; bases not matched to a gene: 8. The CDR3 runs 16 residues. Per the germline V gene, CDR1 is SGHRS and CDR2 is YFSETQ. The CDR3 region is CASSPWAGGYNSPLHF. In DNA form, the CDR3 reads TGCGCCAGCAGCCCCTGGGCAGGGGGATATAATTCACCCCTCCACTTT.

The chain employs TRBV5-4 and TRBJ1-1; tentative D call: TRBD1 (5 bases). Germline CDR1 SGHNT, CDR2 YYREEE (reference sequence). The V end lost 0 bases, the J end lost 1 base, and 10 bases lay between the germline ends. This CDR3 has 15 amino acids. The CDR3 DNA reads as TGTGCCAGCAGCTTGGGGACAACTGCGAACACTGAAGCTTTCTTT. It encodes CASSLGTTANTEAFF.

This chain connects TRBV5-1 to TRBJ2-7; 8 positions match TRBD1. The CDR3 covers 17 residues. Trimming cost V 0 bases and J 0 bases; bases outside gene matches: 8. Germline V gene lookup returns CDR1 SGHRS and CDR2 YFSETQ. The CDR3 DNA sequence: TGCGCCAGCAGCTTGGAAGCAGGGGGCACACCCTCCTACGAGCAGTACTTC. This gives the protein CASSLEAGGTPSYEQYF.

This chain connects TRBV5-1 to TRBJ1-1, with 7 positions matching TRBD1. Looked up from germline, CDR1 is SGHRS and CDR2 is YFSETQ. The J segment lost 0 bases and the V segment lost 4 bases, leaving 6 bases of the junction unmatched. The CDR3 has 15 residues. The CDR3: CASSGDSGMNTEAFF. For the CDR3, the DNA is TGCGCCAGCAGCGGGGACAGCGGAATGAACACTGAAGCTTTCTTT. Drawing the rest from reference TRBV5-1 and TRBJ1-1, the complete variable domain is KAGVTQTPRYLIKTRGQQVTLSCSPISGHRSVSWYQQTPGQGLQFLFEYFSETQRNKGNFPGRFSGRQFSNSRSEMNVSTLELGDSALYLCASSGDSGMNTEAFFGQGTRLTVV.